Each of the 4 T cell receptor beta chains below was sequenced from the same sample in a study of technical replicates of blood from several donors. The assay was immunoSEQ multiplex PCR, and TCRdb's table has in-frame clones only and misses some. The data hold some 57,000 clones, with 97% observed a single time. What was sequenced was T cells isolated from PBMCs. Source of these receptors: a human donor in good health.

This chain joins TRBV6-1 and TRBJ1-5; 10 nucleotides align to TRBD1. V trimming: 6 bases; J trimming: 5 bases; junction bases outside the gene matches: 7. The CDR3 covers 15 residues. Germline V gene lookup returns CDR1 MNHNS and CDR2 SASEGT. CDR3: CASSQRQGADQPQHF. The CDR3 coding sequence is TGTGCCAGCAGCCAAAGACAGGGGGCCGATCAGCCCCAGCATTTT.

This sequence joins TRBV1 and TRBJ2-7; TRBD2 is the table's D call and was not checked against the DNA. TRBV1 is an annotated pseudogene. The CDR3 covers 15 residues. The CDR3 loop reads CTSSTGGREANEQYF. The CDR3 DNA reads as TGCACCAGTTCCACCGGGGGGCGGGAGGCTAACGAGCAGTACTTC.

The chain is built from TRBV11-3 and TRBJ1-3, with D possibly TRBD1 on 6 matching bases. The V end was cut by 3 bases, the J end by 2 bases, with 8 bases between. Germline assignment: CDR1 SGHNT and CDR2 YENEEA. The CDR3 length is 14 residues. In DNA, the CDR3 is TGTGCCAGCAGCTTCAACAGGGCTGGAAACACCATATATTTT. Translation: CASSFNRAGNTIYF.

This clone was seen a single time. This sample includes further DNA sequences coding for the same CDR3. The V and J genes are TRBV28 and TRBJ2-7; TRBD1 might be the D (6 bases). The CDR3 contains 12 residues. Germline lookup yields CDR1 MDHEN and CDR2 SYDVKM. V was clipped by 6 bases and J by 3 bases, with 9 bases between them. CDR3 loop: CASSLQGYEQYF. CDR3 DNA: TGTGCCAGCAGCCTACAGGGCTACGAGCAGTACTTC.